This TCR beta chain was sequenced in a study of T cell repertoires in cytomegalovirus infection. About the study: Evidence of both CMV infection and a matching HLA type came from public TCR beta signatures. The study, taken as a whole, reports: The response measured ex vivo was dominated by TCR beta clonotypes (HLA-C-restricted and CMV-specific).

TCRdb fed the reads into MiXCR, producing one record per CDR3 protein. The sample consists of hundreds of thousands of distinct CDR3 sequences, roughly a third of them appearing once. Only a few counts were recorded for this clonotype. What it binds is unknown. CDR1 and CDR2 (germline): SGHTA, FQGNSA. With 1 base removed from V and 1 base from J, the gap between germline ends came to 9 bases. The CDR3 runs to 15 residues. This chain links TRBV7-2 with TRBJ2-3; D possibly corresponds to TRBD1 (5 bases). The sample in question was cultured PBMCs, obtained from culture after CMV antigen stimulation. The source is a human donor in good health (CMV status not recorded). Some clones in this sample may be carry-over from other donors' samples. Here the CDR3 DNA reads TGTGCCAGCAGCTTAGATCGCAGGGGCACAGATACGCAGTATTTT. It is translated as CASSLDRRGTDTQYF.